The 23 T cell receptor beta chains listed next were all sequenced from one sample in a study of T-cell memory formation after mild COVID-19. TCRdb reanalysed the 5' RACE reads using MiXCR and keeps one entry per CDR3 protein. Of under 250,000 distinct CDR3 sequences in the sample, approximately 15% were seen once. Sequencing input: PBMCs or a T cell subset sorted from them (not recorded which). The receptors were gathered from an adult woman who had mild COVID-19 (a few samples of this study predate the infection). Cell type and time point are not known.

This rearrangement joins TRBV7-2 to TRBJ2-7; 11 bases align to TRBD1. CDR1 is SGHTA and CDR2 is FQGNSA in the germline V gene. The CDR3 length is 15 residues. Trimming removed 3 bases from V and 2 bases from J; junction bases left unmatched: 3. CDR3 protein: CASSFRTGGAYEQYF. In DNA form, the CDR3 reads TGTGCCAGCAGCTTTCGGACAGGGGGCGCCTACGAGCAGTACTTC.

The J gene is TRBJ2-3, the V gene TRBV5-1; TRBD2 aligns across 13 bases. This CDR3 contains 17 residues. The V segment lost 4 bases and the J segment 0 bases; nucleotides outside the gene matches: 5. Germline-derived CDR1 and CDR2 are SGHRS and YFSETQ. CDR3 DNA: TGCGCCAGCAGCGTGACTAGCGGGGGGCAAAGCACAGATACGCAGTATTTT. Translation gives CASSVTSGGQSTDTQYF.

The sample holds a few counts of this clonotype. V usage is TRBV20-1 and J usage is TRBJ2-3; 11 bases are a match to TRBD2. Germline V gene data show CDR1 as DFQATT and CDR2 as SNEGSKA (reference sequence). V was pared by 6 bases and J by 2 bases, with 19 bases of the junction left unmatched. This CDR3 comprises 19 residues. This CDR3 is CSAGKGQILAGGNTDTQYF. CDR3 bases: TGCAGTGCAGGGAAGGGACAAATCCTAGCGGGAGGCAACACAGATACGCAGTATTTT.

This clonotype came up a few times. The genes are TRBV4-3 and TRBJ1-2; D unresolved. Germline assignment: CDR1 LGHNA and CDR2 YSLEER. V shed 1 base and J shed 7 bases, with 10 bases lying between them. This CDR3 is built from 13 residues. The CDR3 reads CASSQVVSSGYTF. CDR3 bases: TGCGCCAGCAGCCAAGTAGTGAGTAGTGGCTACACCTTC.

The rearrangement links TRBV14 to TRBJ2-1, with 7 positions matching TRBD2. Germline V gives CDR1 SGHDN, CDR2 FVKESK. V trimming: 4 bases; J trimming: 6 bases; junction bases outside the gene matches: 9. This CDR3 is built from 15 residues. The CDR3 reads CASSPLAGVFNEQFF. Here the CDR3 DNA reads TGTGCCAGCAGCCCGCTGGCGGGAGTTTTCAATGAGCAGTTCTTC.

This clonotype was counted a few times. This chain connects TRBV11-3 to TRBJ1-2; 7 positions agree with TRBD1. Germline V lookup: CDR1 SGHNT, CDR2 YENEEA. This CDR3 spans 15 amino acids. The junction had 10 bases not matched to a gene; V was cut back by 4 bases and J by 5 bases. The CDR3 reads CASSSGDSINYGYTF. The CDR3 nucleotides are TGTGCCAGCAGCTCCGGGGACAGTATCAATTATGGCTACACCTTC.

This clonotype was observed a few times. The chain employs TRBV20-1 and TRBJ2-1; D is unclear. V was pared by 1 base and J by 2 bases, with 6 bases between. This CDR3 comprises 13 residues. In germline, CDR1 is DFQATT, CDR2 SNEGSKA (reference sequence). The CDR3 spells CSARGTTYNEQFF. CDR3 nucleotide sequence: TGCAGTGCTAGAGGCACCACCTACAATGAGCAGTTCTTC.

This clonotype was seen only a few times. This chain links TRBV7-6 with TRBJ2-2, with a tentative D call TRBD1 (6 bases). The CDR3 extends over 13 amino acids. V lost 3 bases and J lost 7, with 9 bases in between. Germline-derived CDR1 and CDR2 are SGHVS and FNYEAQ. CDR3 sequence: CASSFGQSGELFF. The CDR3 DNA follows: TGTGCCAGCAGCTTCGGACAGAGCGGGGAGCTGTTTTTT.

The chain couples TRBV20-1 to TRBJ2-5, with unresolved D. The CDR3 is 13 amino acids. Germline V gene sequence: CDR1 DFQATT, CDR2 SNEGSKA (reference sequence). Trimming removed 7 bases from V and 2 bases from J, with 14 bases in between. The DNA of the CDR3 is TGCAGTGGGCAGGACGGATCACAAGAGACCCAGTACTTC. This gives the protein CSGQDGSQETQYF.

The V call is TRBV6-1, the J call TRBJ1-1; a weak D match, TRBD1 (6 bases). The V end lost 5 bases, the J end lost 7 bases, and 11 bases lay between the germline ends. The CDR3 spans 12 residues. The germline gives CDR1 MNHNS, CDR2 SASEGT. DNA for the CDR3: TGTGCCAGCAGTAAATTACAGGGTGAAGCTTTCTTT. Protein: CASSKLQGEAFF.

This clonotype was counted between two and nine times. V is TRBV6-1 and J is TRBJ1-1; D remains unclear. The germline V and J ends were trimmed by 0 bases and 7 bases, with 12 bases remaining between them. The CDR3 is made up of 14 amino acids. CDR1 MNHNS and CDR2 SASEGT come from the germline V gene. The DNA for the CDR3 is TGTGCCAGCAGTGAAGCGCTCGGGCCAGTTGAAGCTTTCTTT. Protein sequence: CASSEALGPVEAFF.

V and J are TRBV7-8 and TRBJ2-7, with 8 bases that match TRBD1. Germline CDR1 is SGHVS and CDR2 is FQNEAQ. V was clipped by 1 base and J by 3 bases; unmatched bases: 5. This CDR3 contains 15 residues. CDR3 loop: CASSLEAGQVYEQYF. CDR3 nucleotides: TGTGCCAGCAGCTTAGAGGCGGGACAGGTCTACGAGCAGTACTTC.

This clonotype was recorded a few times. J is TRBJ1-2 and V is TRBV12-3 or TRBV12-4; a possible D gene is TRBD1 (5 bases). Deletions cut 6 bases from V and 9 bases from J, with 23 bases between. The CDR3 sequence is 15 residues long. The CDR3 here is CASSTKSRTSGRYTF. For the CDR3, the DNA is TGTGCCAGCAGCACGAAATCACGGACATCTGGACGCTACACCTTC.

This clonotype has just a few counts. The V call is TRBV11-2, the J call TRBJ1-1; 11 bases are a match to TRBD1. The germline V gene encodes CDR1 SGHAT and CDR2 FQNNGV. The CDR3 is made up of 13 amino acids. Trimming removed 5 bases from V and 7 bases from J; junction bases left unmatched: 3. The CDR3 reads CASSKDRGLEAFF. The CDR3 nucleotides are TGTGCCAGCAGCAAGGACAGGGGGCTTGAAGCTTTCTTT.

The chain couples TRBV24-1 to TRBJ1-1; perhaps TRBD1 as D (6 bases). With 4 bases removed from V and 10 bases from J, the gap between germline ends came to 18 bases. Germline V CDR1 and CDR2: KGHDR, SFDVKD. This CDR3 is 14 amino acids long. The CDR3 coding sequence is TGTGCCACCAGTGAGGAAACAGGGAGCGAAGGAGCTTTCTTT. Translation: CATSEETGSEGAFF.

This clonotype occurred a few times. This chain links TRBV5-1 with TRBJ2-1; possibly TRBD2 for D (6 bases). Germline loops: CDR1 SGHRS, CDR2 YFSETQ. The V and J ends lost 6 bases and 8 bases respectively, with 15 bases between them. There are 13 residues in the CDR3. This chain's CDR3 is CASNLGSSDEQFF. The CDR3 DNA sequence: TGCGCCAGCAACCTCGGGAGCAGCGATGAGCAGTTCTTC. Complete variable domain (other parts from reference TRBV5-1 and TRBJ2-1): KAGVTQTPRYLIKTRGQQVTLSCSPISGHRSVSWYQQTPGQGLQFLFEYFSETQRNKGNFPGRFSGRQFSNSRSEMNVSTLELGDSALYLCASNLGSSDEQFFGPGTRLTVL.

This clonotype was found many times. The chain couples TRBV28 to TRBJ2-5, with D maybe TRBD2 (7 bases). From germline, CDR1 is MDHEN and CDR2 SYDVKM. The germline V and J ends were trimmed by 4 bases and 5 bases, with 11 bases remaining between them. The CDR3 runs 13 residues. The CDR3 is CASSWGGRETQYF. The CDR3 nucleotides read TGTGCCAGCAGTTGGGGGGGCAGGGAGACCCAGTACTTC.

This clonotype was detected only a few times. The CDR3 coding sequence is TGTGCCACCAGTTGGGGGCAGACGGGTAGTAAAGGCAATGAGCAGTTCTTC. Translating it yields CATSWGQTGSKGNEQFF. The V call is TRBV24-1, the J call TRBJ2-1; possibly TRBD1 for D (6 bases). V lost 6 bases and J lost 6, with 23 bases in between. The germline CDR1 and CDR2 sequences are KGHDR and SFDVKD. The CDR3 sequence is 17 residues long.

DNA of the CDR3: TGTGCCAGCAGCCAGGGTGAAGGGCGCGGCACTGAAGCTTTCTTT. This translates into CASSQGEGRGTEAFF. This chain uses TRBV4-2 with TRBJ1-1; no clear D gene. The CDR3 is made up of 15 amino acids. Germline V gives CDR1 LGHNA, CDR2 YNFKEQ. V was shortened by 3 bases and J by 4 bases, with 15 bases between the two germline ends.

DNA of the CDR3: TGCAGCGTTCGCGGTAAACAGGGAATTTCGGAGACCCAGTACTTC. Translating it yields CSVRGKQGISETQYF. J is TRBJ2-5 and V is TRBV29-1, with a possible D match to TRBD1 (6 bases). V was clipped by 5 bases and J by 5 bases, with 21 bases between them. Germline V gene sequence: CDR1 SQVTM, CDR2 ANQGSEA. The CDR3 totals 15 residues.

The chain has TRBV20-1 and TRBJ1-5; 8 nucleotides match TRBD1. V was pared by 6 bases and J by 7 bases, with 5 bases of the junction left unmatched. The CDR3 is made up of 12 amino acids. In germline, CDR1 is DFQATT, CDR2 SNEGSKA (reference sequence). CDR3 residues: CSARQGMQPQHF. The CDR3 nucleotides are TGCAGTGCAAGACAGGGGATGCAGCCCCAGCATTTT.

This clonotype has more than one count but fewer than ten. The chain combines TRBV18 with TRBJ2-3, with 8 bases matching TRBD2. Germline loops: CDR1 KGHSH, CDR2 LQKENI. V lost 1 base, J lost 4 bases, and 7 bases stayed unmatched. The CDR3 loop spans 16 amino acids. For the CDR3, the DNA is TGTGCCAGCTCACCACGGACAGCGGGAGAAGCAGATACGCAGTATTTT. Its translation: CASSPRTAGEADTQYF.

V gene TRBV29-1 combines with J gene TRBJ1-2; D remains ambiguous. Looked up from germline, CDR1 is SQVTM and CDR2 is ANQGSEA. V lost 4 bases and J lost 0, with 6 bases in between. CDR3 length equals 12 residues. As DNA, the CDR3 is TGCAGCGTTGTCTTCGCTAACTATGGCTACACCTTC. The encoded protein is CSVVFANYGYTF. The whole variable domain, remainder taken from reference TRBV29-1 and TRBJ1-2, is SAVISQKPSRDICQRGTSLTIQCQVDSQVTMMFWYRQQPGQSLTLIATANQGSEATYESGFVIDKFPISRPNLTFSTLTVSNMSPEDSSIYLCSVVFANYGYTFGSGTRLTVV.